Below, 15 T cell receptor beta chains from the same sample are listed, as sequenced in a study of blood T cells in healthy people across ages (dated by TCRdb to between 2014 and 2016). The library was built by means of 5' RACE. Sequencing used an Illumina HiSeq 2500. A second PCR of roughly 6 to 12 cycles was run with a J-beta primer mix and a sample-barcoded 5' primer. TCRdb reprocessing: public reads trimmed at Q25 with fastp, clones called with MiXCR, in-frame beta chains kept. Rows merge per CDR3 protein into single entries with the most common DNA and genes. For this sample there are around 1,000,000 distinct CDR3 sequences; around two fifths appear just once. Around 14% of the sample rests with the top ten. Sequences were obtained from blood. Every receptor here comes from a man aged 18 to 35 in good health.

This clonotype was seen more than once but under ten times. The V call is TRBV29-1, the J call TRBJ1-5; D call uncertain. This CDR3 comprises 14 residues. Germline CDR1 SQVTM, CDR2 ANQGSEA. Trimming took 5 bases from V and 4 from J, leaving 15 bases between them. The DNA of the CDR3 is TGCAGCGTTACCCCGGGGAGCGCAAATCAGCCCCAGCATTTT. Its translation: CSVTPGSANQPQHF.

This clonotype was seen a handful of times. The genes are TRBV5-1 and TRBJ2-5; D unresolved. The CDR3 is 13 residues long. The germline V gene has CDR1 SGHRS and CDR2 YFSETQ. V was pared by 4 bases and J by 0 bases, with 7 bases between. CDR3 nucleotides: TGCGCCAGCAGCCCTATATACCAAGAGACCCAGTACTTC. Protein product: CASSPIYQETQYF.

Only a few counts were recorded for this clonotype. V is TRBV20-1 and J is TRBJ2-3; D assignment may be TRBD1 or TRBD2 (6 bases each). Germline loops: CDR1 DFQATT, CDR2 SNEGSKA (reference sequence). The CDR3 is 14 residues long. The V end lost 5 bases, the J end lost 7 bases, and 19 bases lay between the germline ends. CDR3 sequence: CSAELRGAGNTQYF. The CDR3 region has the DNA TGCAGTGCTGAATTAAGGGGGGCAGGGAATACGCAGTATTTT.

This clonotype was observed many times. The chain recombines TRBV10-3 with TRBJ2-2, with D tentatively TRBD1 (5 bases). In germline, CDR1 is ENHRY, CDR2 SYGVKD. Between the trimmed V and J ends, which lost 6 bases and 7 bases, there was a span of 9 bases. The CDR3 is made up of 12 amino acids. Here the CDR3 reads CAIRPQGGELFF. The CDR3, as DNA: TGTGCCATCAGGCCTCAGGGCGGGGAGCTGTTTTTT.

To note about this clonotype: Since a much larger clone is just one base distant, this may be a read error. The chain's CDR3 is CASSARLKAEQYF. CDR3 nucleotides: TGTGCCAGCAGTGCCAGACTGAAGGCTGAGCAGTACTTC. This chain uses TRBV6-1 with TRBJ2-7; D is ambiguous. The V and J ends lost 4 bases and 7 bases respectively, with 14 bases between them. The CDR3 covers 13 residues. The germline V gene has CDR1 MNHNS and CDR2 SASEGT.

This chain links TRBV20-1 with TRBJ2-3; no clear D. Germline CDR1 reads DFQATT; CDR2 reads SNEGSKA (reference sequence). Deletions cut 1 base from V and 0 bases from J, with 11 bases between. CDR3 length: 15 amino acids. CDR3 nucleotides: TGCAGTGCTAGAGGCCGGGCGGAAAGCACAGATACGCAGTATTTT. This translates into CSARGRAESTDTQYF.

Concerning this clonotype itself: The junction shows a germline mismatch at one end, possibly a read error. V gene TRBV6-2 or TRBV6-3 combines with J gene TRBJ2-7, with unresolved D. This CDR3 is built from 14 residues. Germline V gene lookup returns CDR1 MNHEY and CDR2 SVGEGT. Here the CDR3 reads CTSSWPALAYEQYF. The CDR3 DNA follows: TGTACCAGCAGTTGGCCAGCCCTGGCCTACGAGCAGTACTTC.

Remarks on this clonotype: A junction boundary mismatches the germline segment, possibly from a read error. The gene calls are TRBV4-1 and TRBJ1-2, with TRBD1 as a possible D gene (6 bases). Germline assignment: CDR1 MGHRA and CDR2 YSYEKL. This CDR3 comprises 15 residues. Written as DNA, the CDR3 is TGCGCCAGCAACCAAGTAGGACAGCCTAACTATGGCTACACCTTC. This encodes CASNQVGQPNYGYTF.

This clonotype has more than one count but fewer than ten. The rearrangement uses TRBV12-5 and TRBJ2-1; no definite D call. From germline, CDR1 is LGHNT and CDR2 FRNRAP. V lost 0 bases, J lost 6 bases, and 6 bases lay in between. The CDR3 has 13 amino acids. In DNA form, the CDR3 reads TGTGCTAGTGGTTTGGTAACCTCCAATGAGCAGTTCTTC. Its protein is CASGLVTSNEQFF.

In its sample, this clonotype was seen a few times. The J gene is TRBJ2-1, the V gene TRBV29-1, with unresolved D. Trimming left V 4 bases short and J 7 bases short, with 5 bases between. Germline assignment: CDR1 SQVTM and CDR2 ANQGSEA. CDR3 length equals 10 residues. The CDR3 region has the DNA TGCAGCGTTGTCAATAATGAGCAGTTCTTC. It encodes CSVVNNEQFF.

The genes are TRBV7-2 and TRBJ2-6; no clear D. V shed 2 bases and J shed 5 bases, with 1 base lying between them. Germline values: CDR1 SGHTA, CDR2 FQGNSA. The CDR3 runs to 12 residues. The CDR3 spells CASSLRANVLTF. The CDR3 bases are TGTGCCAGCAGCTTAAGGGCCAACGTCCTGACTTTC.

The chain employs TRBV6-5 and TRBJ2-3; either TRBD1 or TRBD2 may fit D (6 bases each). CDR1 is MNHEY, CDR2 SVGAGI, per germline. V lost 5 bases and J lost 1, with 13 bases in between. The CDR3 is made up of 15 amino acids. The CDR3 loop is CASSDARGGTDTQYF. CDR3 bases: TGTGCCAGCAGTGACGCGAGGGGGGGCACAGATACGCAGTATTTT.

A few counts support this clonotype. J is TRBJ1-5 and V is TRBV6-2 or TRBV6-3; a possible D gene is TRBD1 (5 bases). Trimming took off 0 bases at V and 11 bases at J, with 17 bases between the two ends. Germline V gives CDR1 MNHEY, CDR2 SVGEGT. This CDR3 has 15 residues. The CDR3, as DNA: TGTGCCAGCAGTTACTCGACAGAGGCCCCGAACACCCAGCATTTT. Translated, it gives CASSYSTEAPNTQHF.

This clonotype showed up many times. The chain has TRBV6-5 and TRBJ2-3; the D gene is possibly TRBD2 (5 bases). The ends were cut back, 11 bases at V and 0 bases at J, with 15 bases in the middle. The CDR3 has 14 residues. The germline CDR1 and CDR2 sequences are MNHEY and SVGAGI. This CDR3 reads CAAGGPTSTDTQYF. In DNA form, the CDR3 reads TGTGCCGCGGGCGGGCCCACTAGCACAGATACGCAGTATTTT.

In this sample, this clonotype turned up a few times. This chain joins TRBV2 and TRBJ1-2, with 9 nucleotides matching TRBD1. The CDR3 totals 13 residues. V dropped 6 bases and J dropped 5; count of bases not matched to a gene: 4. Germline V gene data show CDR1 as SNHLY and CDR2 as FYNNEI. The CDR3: CASREDRGYGYTF. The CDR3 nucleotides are TGTGCCAGCAGGGAGGACAGGGGATATGGCTACACCTTC.